This is a list of T cell receptor beta chains from one sample in a study of beta chain features in type 1 diabetes. Produced via immunoSEQ multiplex PCR; TCRdb's table is partial and in-frame only. The sample contains 600,000 to 750,000 clones, around 12% of which appear only once. The sample taken for sequencing was naive CD4+ T cells from blood. These receptor sequences come from a man in his thirties or forties with type 1 diabetes. CDR3s include the opening cysteine and the closing phenylalanine or tryptophan. D genes are given only for firm matches. Size is stated for part of the rows, as once, few or many counts, or as a class when the clone is expanded.

v_call: TRBV10-1
cdr3_length: 15
d_call: -
clone_size: -
j_call: TRBJ2-1
cdr3_aa: CASSDGGARYNEQFF
cdr3_nt: TGCGCCAGCAGTGATGGAGGGGCGCGGTACAATGAGCAGTTCTTC

v_call: TRBV19
cdr3_length: 14
d_call: -
clone_size: -
j_call: TRBJ1-4
cdr3_aa: CASSRPGHIEKLFF
cdr3_nt: TGTGCCAGTAGTAGACCCGGACATATTGAAAAACTGTTTTTT

v_call: TRBV6-5
cdr3_length: 14
d_call: TRBD2
clone_size: -
j_call: TRBJ2-1
cdr3_aa: CASETSGGINEQFF
cdr3_nt: TGTGCCAGCGAGACTAGCGGGGGGATCAATGAGCAGTTCTTC

v_call: TRBV30
cdr3_length: 13
d_call: -
clone_size: -
j_call: TRBJ2-5
cdr3_aa: CAWSGNWRETQYF
cdr3_nt: TGTGCCTGGAGTGGGAACTGGCGGGAGACCCAGTACTTC

v_call: TRBV25-1
cdr3_length: 13
d_call: TRBD2
clone_size: few
j_call: TRBJ2-1
cdr3_aa: CASSLGGSNEQFF
cdr3_nt: TGTGCCAGCAGTTTGGGGGGGAGCAATGAGCAGTTCTTC

v_call: TRBV7-2
cdr3_length: 14
d_call: TRBD1
clone_size: few
j_call: TRBJ2-7
cdr3_aa: CASSLDRETYEQYF
cdr3_nt: TGTGCCAGCAGCTTGGACAGGGAGACCTACGAGCAGTACTTC

v_call: TRBV30
cdr3_length: 13
d_call: TRBD1
clone_size: -
j_call: TRBJ1-2
cdr3_aa: CAWRQTGTYGYTF
cdr3_nt: TGTGCCTGGAGGCAGACAGGGACATATGGCTACACCTTC

v_call: TRBV19
cdr3_length: 15
d_call: -
clone_size: few
j_call: TRBJ2-4
cdr3_aa: CASTQPQGGKNIQYF
cdr3_nt: TGTGCCAGTACCCAGCCACAGGGAGGCAAAAACATTCAGTACTTC

v_call: TRBV25-1
cdr3_length: 13
d_call: -
clone_size: -
j_call: TRBJ1-1
cdr3_aa: CASSEWGNTEAFF
cdr3_nt: TGTGCCAGCAGTGAATGGGGGAACACTGAAGCTTTCTTT

v_call: TRBV9
cdr3_length: 13
d_call: -
clone_size: -
j_call: TRBJ1-6
cdr3_aa: CASSVEGNSPLHF
cdr3_nt: TGTGCCAGCAGCGTAGAAGGTAATTCACCCCTCCACTTT

v_call: TRBV13
cdr3_length: 17
d_call: TRBD1
clone_size: few
j_call: TRBJ1-6
cdr3_aa: CASHKGAERRYNSPLHF
cdr3_nt: TGTGCCAGCCATAAGGGGGCCGAGAGGCGGTATAATTCACCCCTCCACTTT

v_call: TRBV6-1
cdr3_length: 12
d_call: -
clone_size: few
j_call: TRBJ2-1
cdr3_aa: CASSEDVAEQFF
cdr3_nt: TGTGCCAGCAGTGAAGACGTGGCGGAGCAGTTCTTC

v_call: TRBV5-1
cdr3_length: 13
d_call: TRBD1
clone_size: -
j_call: TRBJ2-3
cdr3_aa: CASGQGGTDTQYF
cdr3_nt: TGCGCCAGCGGACAGGGCGGCACAGATACGCAGTATTTT

v_call: TRBV30
cdr3_length: 12
d_call: -
clone_size: few
j_call: TRBJ2-7
cdr3_aa: CAWSVSAYEQYF
cdr3_nt: TGTGCCTGGAGTGTATCCGCATACGAGCAGTACTTC

v_call: TRBV30
cdr3_length: 14
d_call: -
clone_size: -
j_call: TRBJ1-6
cdr3_aa: CAWTEGQFRSPLHF
cdr3_nt: TGTGCCTGGACCGAAGGACAATTTAGGTCACCCCTCCACTTT

v_call: TRBV19
cdr3_length: 15
d_call: -
clone_size: few
j_call: TRBJ1-4
cdr3_aa: CASSIPRTTNEKLFF
cdr3_nt: TGTGCCAGTAGTATCCCCCGGACAACTAATGAAAAACTGTTTTTT

v_call: TRBV7-9
cdr3_length: 13
d_call: -
clone_size: -
j_call: TRBJ2-5
cdr3_aa: CASRDGSQETQYF
cdr3_nt: TGTGCCAGCAGGGACGGCAGCCAAGAGACCCAGTACTTC

v_call: TRBV11-2
cdr3_length: 15
d_call: -
clone_size: -
j_call: TRBJ2-7
cdr3_aa: CASSLVPQGTYEQYF
cdr3_nt: TGTGCCAGCAGCTTAGTCCCGCAGGGGACCTACGAGCAGTACTTC

v_call: TRBV7-2
cdr3_length: 13
d_call: TRBD1
clone_size: few
j_call: TRBJ2-7
cdr3_aa: CASTSRRGHEQYF
cdr3_nt: TGTGCCAGCACGTCTCGCAGGGGGCACGAGCAGTACTTC

v_call: TRBV4-3
cdr3_length: 16
d_call: -
clone_size: -
j_call: TRBJ2-7
cdr3_aa: CASSQDETGTPYEQYF
cdr3_nt: TGCGCCAGCAGCCAAGATGAGACGGGAACCCCGTACGAGCAGTACTTC

v_call: TRBV6-5
cdr3_length: 14
d_call: -
clone_size: few
j_call: TRBJ2-5
cdr3_aa: CASSYAGFQETQYF
cdr3_nt: TGTGCCAGCAGTTACGCGGGATTCCAAGAGACCCAGTACTTC

v_call: TRBV5-1
cdr3_length: 17
d_call: TRBD2
clone_size: -
j_call: TRBJ2-2
cdr3_aa: CASSPPSGVGNTGELFF
cdr3_nt: TGCGCCAGCAGTCCGCCTAGCGGGGTCGGGAACACCGGGGAGCTGTTTTTT

v_call: TRBV7-9
cdr3_length: 14
d_call: -
clone_size: -
j_call: TRBJ1-2
cdr3_aa: CASSFEASNYGYTF
cdr3_nt: TGTGCCAGCAGCTTCGAGGCCTCAAACTATGGCTACACCTTC

v_call: TRBV5-1
cdr3_length: 16
d_call: TRBD1
clone_size: few
j_call: TRBJ2-7
cdr3_aa: CASSPDGDSHTYEQYF
cdr3_nt: TGCGCCAGCAGCCCGGACGGGGACAGTCATACCTACGAGCAGTACTTC

v_call: TRBV25-1
cdr3_length: 14
d_call: TRBD1
clone_size: -
j_call: TRBJ2-1
cdr3_aa: CASMVTGGSNEQFF
cdr3_nt: TGTGCCAGCATGGTTACAGGGGGATCTAATGAGCAGTTCTTC

v_call: TRBV29-1
cdr3_length: 13
d_call: -
clone_size: -
j_call: TRBJ2-1
cdr3_aa: CSVRRGARNEQFF
cdr3_nt: TGCAGCGTCAGAAGAGGTGCGAGGAATGAGCAGTTCTTC

v_call: TRBV9
cdr3_length: 16
d_call: -
clone_size: -
j_call: TRBJ2-2
cdr3_aa: CASSVEEGQNTGELFF
cdr3_nt: TGTGCCAGCAGCGTAGAGGAGGGACAGAACACCGGGGAGCTGTTTTTT

v_call: TRBV7-2
cdr3_length: 15
d_call: -
clone_size: -
j_call: TRBJ2-1
cdr3_aa: CASSLGRYSYNEQFF
cdr3_nt: TGTGCCAGCAGCTTAGGACGTTACTCCTACAATGAGCAGTTCTTC

v_call: TRBV6-5
cdr3_length: 13
d_call: -
clone_size: -
j_call: TRBJ2-7
cdr3_aa: CASSYSWAYEQYF
cdr3_nt: TGTGCCAGCAGTTACTCGTGGGCCTACGAGCAGTACTTC

v_call: TRBV7-2
cdr3_length: 14
d_call: -
clone_size: -
j_call: TRBJ2-1
cdr3_aa: CASSFDGTYNEQFF
cdr3_nt: TGTGCCAGCAGTTTCGACGGGACCTACAATGAGCAGTTCTTC

v_call: TRBV28
cdr3_length: 17
d_call: TRBD1
clone_size: -
j_call: TRBJ1-6
cdr3_aa: CASSLYQQGAGNSPLHF
cdr3_nt: TGTGCCAGCAGTTTATATCAACAGGGGGCCGGTAATTCACCCCTCCACTTT

v_call: TRBV11-1
cdr3_length: 14
d_call: -
clone_size: few
j_call: TRBJ2-7
cdr3_aa: CASSSLRGAFQQYF
cdr3_nt: TGTGCCAGCAGCTCCCTCCGGGGGGCCTTCCAGCAGTACTTC

v_call: TRBV5-6
cdr3_length: 17
d_call: TRBD1
clone_size: few
j_call: TRBJ2-7
cdr3_aa: CASSSIPSGTGSYEQYF
cdr3_nt: TGTGCCAGCAGTTCTATCCCCTCGGGGACAGGCTCCTACGAGCAGTACTTC

v_call: TRBV4-3
cdr3_length: 12
d_call: TRBD1
clone_size: few
j_call: TRBJ1-2
cdr3_aa: CASSHGDRGRAF
cdr3_nt: TGCGCCAGCAGCCACGGGGACAGGGGACGGGCCTTC

v_call: TRBV11-2
cdr3_length: 17
d_call: TRBD1
clone_size: -
j_call: TRBJ2-2
cdr3_aa: CASSLVEGTANTGELFF
cdr3_nt: TGTGCCAGCAGCTTAGTTGAAGGGACAGCGAACACCGGGGAGCTGTTTTTT

v_call: TRBV6-1
cdr3_length: 13
d_call: -
clone_size: few
j_call: TRBJ2-7
cdr3_aa: CASSPGPAYEQYF
cdr3_nt: TGTGCCAGCAGTCCGGGTCCGGCCTACGAGCAGTACTTC

v_call: TRBV9
cdr3_length: 14
d_call: -
clone_size: few
j_call: TRBJ1-1
cdr3_aa: CASSVVTGNTEAFF
cdr3_nt: TGTGCCAGCAGCGTAGTTACGGGGAACACTGAAGCTTTCTTT

v_call: TRBV7-2
cdr3_length: 12
d_call: -
clone_size: -
j_call: TRBJ2-7
cdr3_aa: CASRRTSYEQYF
cdr3_nt: TGTGCCAGCCGGAGAACATCCTACGAGCAGTACTTC

v_call: TRBV7-2
cdr3_length: 12
d_call: -
clone_size: few
j_call: TRBJ1-1
cdr3_aa: CASMRTGTEAFF
cdr3_nt: TGTGCCAGCATGCGGACGGGGACTGAAGCTTTCTTT

v_call: TRBV4-2
cdr3_length: 15
d_call: -
clone_size: -
j_call: TRBJ1-1
cdr3_aa: CASSQGSSGRGEAFF
cdr3_nt: TGTGCCAGCAGCCAAGGCTCATCAGGGCGCGGTGAAGCTTTCTTT